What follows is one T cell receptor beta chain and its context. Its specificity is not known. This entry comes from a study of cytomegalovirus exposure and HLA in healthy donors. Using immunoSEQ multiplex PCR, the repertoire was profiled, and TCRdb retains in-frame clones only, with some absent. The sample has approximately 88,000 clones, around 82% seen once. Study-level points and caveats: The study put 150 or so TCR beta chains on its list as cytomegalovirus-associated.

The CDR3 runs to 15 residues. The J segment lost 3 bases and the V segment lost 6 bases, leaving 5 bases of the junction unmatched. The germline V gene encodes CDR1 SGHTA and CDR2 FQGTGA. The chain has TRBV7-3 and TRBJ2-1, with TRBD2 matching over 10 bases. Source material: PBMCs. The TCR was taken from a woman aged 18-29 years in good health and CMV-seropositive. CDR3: CASSPSGGVYNEQFF. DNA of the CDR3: TGTGCCAGCAGTCCCAGCGGGGGGGTCTACAATGAGCAGTTCTTC.